What follows are 19 T cell receptor beta chains derived from one specimen sequenced in a study of spatial heterogeneity in lung cancer. Findings and limits, study-wide: In tumors, expanded intratumoral alpha and beta TCR counts tracked mutation counts.

No antigen is known for these receptors. Time point noted: sample taken at primary tumor resection. TCRdb recomputed calls from the 5' RACE reads with MiXCR, one row per CDR3 protein. Among some 10,000 distinct CDR3 sequences, roughly 14% were seen once, and the ten largest hold roughly a sixth. Sequenced material: lung tumor tissue, taken at surgery. The origin of the receptors is a male donor with early-stage non-small cell lung cancer.

V is TRBV20-1 and J is TRBJ2-7; 10 nucleotides agree with TRBD2. The ends lost 6 bases at V and 6 bases at J; junction bases unmatched: 14. The CDR3 totals 15 residues. Germline V CDR1 and CDR2: DFQATT, SNEGSKA (reference sequence). CDR3 DNA sequence: TGCAGTGCGCCAAGACCTCTAGCGGGAGTCTCCGAGCAGTACTTC. Translation: CSAPRPLAGVSEQYF.

In this sample, this clonotype turned up many times. The J gene is TRBJ2-3, the V gene TRBV7-7; 14 nucleotides line up with TRBD2. After removal of 5 bases from V and 1 base from J, the junction contained 2 bases not matched to a gene. The CDR3 consists of 16 residues. CDR1 and CDR2 from the germline V gene are SSHAT and FNYEAQ (reference sequence). The CDR3: CASSPGLAGGTDTQYF. The CDR3 nucleotides are TGTGCCAGCAGCCCGGGACTAGCGGGGGGCACAGATACGCAGTATTTT.

This clonotype came up many times. The chain is built from TRBV4-2 and TRBJ2-7, with no clear D. The V end lost 5 bases, the J end lost 8 bases, and 19 bases lay between the germline ends. The V gene's germline CDR1 is LGHNA and CDR2 YNFKEQ. This CDR3 region has 14 residues. The CDR3 region has the DNA TGTGCCAGCAGCGCTCAAGGTTCCACCCTAAAGCAGTACTTC. Residues: CASSAQGSTLKQYF.

There are many counts of this clonotype. The chain carries TRBV27 and TRBJ1-6; a weak D match, TRBD1 (6 bases). The CDR3 is 15 amino acids. Germline V gene lookup returns CDR1 MNHEY and CDR2 SMNVEV (reference sequence). V was clipped by 5 bases and J by 5 bases, with 13 bases between them. The CDR3 DNA sequence: TGTGCCAGCAGTAAGTTACAGGGCCATAATTCACCCCTCCACTTT. This encodes CASSKLQGHNSPLHF.

V gene TRBV19 combines with J gene TRBJ2-1, with D possibly called TRBD1 or TRBD2 (5 bases each). V lost 3 bases to trimming and J lost 0 bases, with 21 bases between them. The CDR3 covers 19 residues. Germline V gene data show CDR1 as LNHDA and CDR2 as SQIVND (reference sequence). The CDR3 reads CASSIEGLGLRGSYNEQFF. CDR3 nucleotide sequence: TGTGCCAGTAGTATCGAGGGGTTGGGTCTCCGAGGCTCCTACAATGAGCAGTTCTTC.

In its sample, this clonotype was seen a few times. This sequence joins TRBV5-1 and TRBJ2-3; D unresolved. V lost 3 bases, J lost 3 bases, and 5 bases lay in between. Germline V gene lookup returns CDR1 SGHRS and CDR2 YFSETQ. The CDR3 has 12 amino acids. The CDR3 region is CASSSRTDTQYF. In nucleotides, the CDR3 is TGCGCCAGCAGCTCGCGGACAGATACGCAGTATTTT.

This clonotype ranks as medium-sized. The chain joins TRBV20-1 to TRBJ1-5, with D possibly being TRBD1 (6 bases). The length of the CDR3 is 15 residues. Germline values: CDR1 DFQATT, CDR2 SNEGSKA (reference sequence). V dropped 2 bases and J dropped 2 bases, with 13 bases sitting between them. The CDR3 is CSARPTGFGNQPQHF. In DNA form, the CDR3 reads TGCAGTGCTAGACCTACAGGGTTTGGCAATCAGCCCCAGCATTTT.

This clonotype is termed medium-sized (0.01 to 0.1%). The chain uses TRBV5-6 and TRBJ1-1, with 7 bases fitting TRBD1. The CDR3 runs to 13 residues. With 5 bases clipped from V and 5 bases from J, the junction kept 6 bases outside the gene matches. Germline lookup yields CDR1 SGHDT and CDR2 YYEEEE. For the CDR3, the DNA is TGTGCCAGCAGGCTGACAGGGTTTACTGAAGCTTTCTTT. Its protein is CASRLTGFTEAFF. Full variable domain (missing parts from reference TRBV5-6 and TRBJ1-1): DAGVTQSPTHLIKTRGQQVTLRCSPKSGHDTVSWYQQALGQGPQFIFQYYEEEERQRGNFPDRFSGHQFPNYSSELNVNALLLGDSALYLCASRLTGFTEAFFGQGTRLTVV.

This clonotype showed up many times. This chain links TRBV20-1 with TRBJ1-4; weak D call: TRBD1 (5 bases). The CDR3 totals 13 residues. V was cut by 3 bases and J by 3 bases, with 8 bases left in between. Germline loops: CDR1 DFQATT, CDR2 SNEGSKA (reference sequence). CDR3 amino acids: CSASRGANEKLFF. DNA for the CDR3: TGCAGTGCTAGCCGGGGGGCTAATGAAAAACTGTTTTTT.

Comment on this clonotype: A much larger clonotype is one base distant, so this may be a read error. This chain joins TRBV20-1 and TRBJ1-1; no clear D gene. CDR3 length: 13 residues. V shed 4 bases and J shed 1 base, with 10 bases lying between them. Germline V gene lookup returns CDR1 DFQATT and CDR2 SNEGSKA (reference sequence). The CDR3 spells CSANKDTNTEAFF. In DNA form, the CDR3 reads TGCAGTGCTAACAAAGACACGAACACTGAAGCTTTCTTT.

This clonotype was found a few times. At one end the junction does not follow the germline gene, possibly because of a read error. V usage is TRBV28 and J usage is TRBJ1-4; D might be TRBD1 (5 bases). This CDR3 is built from 10 residues. Germline V gene lookup returns CDR1 MDHEN and CDR2 SYDVKM. DNA of the CDR3: TGTGCCAGCAGTCCCGAGCAGGGACCTTTT. It yields the protein CASSPEQGPF. The full variable domain, completed using reference TRBV28 and TRBJ1-4, is DVKVTQSSRYLVKRTGEKVFLECVQDMDHENMFWYRQDPGLGLRLIYFSYDVKMKEKGDIPEGYSVSREKKERFSLILESASTNQTSMYLCASSPEQGPFGSGTQLSVL.

By share, this clonotype counts as medium-sized. One junction end disagrees with the germline gene, perhaps due to a read error. V usage is TRBV20-1 and J usage is TRBJ2-1; the match to TRBD2 covers 7 bases. Germline CDR1 is DFQATT and CDR2 is SNEGSKA (reference sequence). The CDR3 covers 12 residues. The CDR3 loop is CSAGGSGAEKIF. The DNA of the CDR3 is TGCAGTGCTGGGGGAAGCGGGGCGGAGAAAATCTTC.

The V gene is TRBV15, the J gene TRBJ2-3, with unresolved D. V gave up 4 bases and J gave up 2 bases, with 10 bases separating them. The germline V gene has CDR1 LNHNV and CDR2 YYDKDF (reference sequence). The CDR3 has 14 amino acids. CDR3 amino acids: CATSIDLLTDTQYF. CDR3 DNA sequence: TGTGCCACCAGCATCGATCTACTCACAGATACGCAGTATTTT. The full variable domain, completed using reference TRBV15 and TRBJ2-3, is DAMVIQNPRYQVTQFGKPVTLSCSQTLNHNVMYWYQQKSSQAPKLLFHYYDKDFNNEADTPDNFQSRRPNTSFCFLDIRSPGLGDTAMYLCATSIDLLTDTQYFGPGTRLTVL.

This clonotype was seen ten or more times. The rearrangement joins TRBV9 to TRBJ2-2, with TRBD2 matching 13 bases. After removal of 5 bases from V and 5 bases from J, the junction contained 9 bases not matched to a gene. Germline V gives CDR1 SGDLS, CDR2 YYNGEE. The CDR3 contains 17 residues. CDR3 amino acids: CASRQGLAGERTGELFF. The CDR3 DNA sequence: TGTGCCAGCAGACAAGGACTAGCGGGAGAACGGACCGGGGAGCTGTTTTTT. Filled out from reference TRBV9 and TRBJ2-2, the complete variable domain reads DSGVTQTPKHLITATGQRVTLRCSPRSGDLSVYWYQQSLDQGLQFLIQYYNGEERAKGNILERFSAQQFPDLHSELNLSSLELGDSALYFCASRQGLAGERTGELFFGEGSRLTVL.

This clonotype is medium-sized within its sample. Here the CDR3 reads CASSLTGELNQPQHF. As DNA, the CDR3 is TGCGCCAGCAGCTTGACAGGAGAATTAAATCAGCCCCAGCATTTT. V usage is TRBV5-1 and J usage is TRBJ1-5; possible D gene TRBD1, 5 bases. V lost 1 base, J lost 4 bases, and 12 bases lay in between. This CDR3 spans 15 amino acids. The germline gives CDR1 SGHRS, CDR2 YFSETQ.

This chain joins TRBV20-1 and TRBJ2-6; D remains ambiguous. With 3 bases removed from V and 3 bases from J, the gap between germline ends came to 9 bases. This CDR3 has 14 amino acids. From germline, CDR1 is DFQATT and CDR2 SNEGSKA (reference sequence). The CDR3 DNA sequence: TGCAGTGCTAGTGGGTTCCGTGGGGCCAACGTCCTGACTTTC. This sequence encodes CSASGFRGANVLTF.

Turning to this clonotype: Relative to the germline gene, one junction end is altered; a read error may explain this. The gene calls are TRBV6-6 and TRBJ1-6, with TRBD1 matching 9 bases. Germline V lookup: CDR1 MNHNY, CDR2 SVGAGI (reference sequence). This CDR3 has 14 amino acids. The CDR3 DNA follows: TGTGTCAGCTTCCGGGACAGGGATAATTCACCCCTCCACTTT. Its protein is CVSFRDRDNSPLHF.

There are many counts of this clonotype. The chain combines TRBV29-1 with TRBJ1-1, with TRBD1 identical over 7 bases. Trimming cost V 5 bases and J 6 bases; bases outside gene matches: 3. This CDR3 has 11 residues. Germline V gene lookup returns CDR1 SQVTM and CDR2 ANQGSEA. CDR3 nucleotide sequence: TGCAGCGTTTCCGGACAGGCTGAAGCTTTCTTT. This codes for CSVSGQAEAFF.

By share of the sample, this clonotype is medium-sized. The J gene is TRBJ1-2, the V gene TRBV12-5, with 9 bases that match TRBD1. The CDR3 consists of 14 residues. With V trimmed by 6 bases and J by 7 bases, 9 bases remained unmatched. Germline assignment: CDR1 LGHNT and CDR2 FRNRAP. The CDR3 DNA is TGTGCTAGTGGGACCGGGACAGGGTGGGGTGGCTACACCTTC. Protein: CASGTGTGWGGYTF.